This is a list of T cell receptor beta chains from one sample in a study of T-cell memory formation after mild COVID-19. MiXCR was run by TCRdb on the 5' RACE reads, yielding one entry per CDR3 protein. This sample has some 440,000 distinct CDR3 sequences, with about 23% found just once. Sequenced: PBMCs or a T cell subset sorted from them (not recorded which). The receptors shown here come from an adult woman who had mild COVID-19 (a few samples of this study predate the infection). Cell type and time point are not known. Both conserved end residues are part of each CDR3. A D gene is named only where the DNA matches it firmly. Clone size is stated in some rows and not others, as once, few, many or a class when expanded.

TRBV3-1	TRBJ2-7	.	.	TGTGCCAGCAGCCAAGGTGGGGAATCCTACGAGCAGTACTTC	CASSQGGESYEQYF
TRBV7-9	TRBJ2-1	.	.	TGTGCCAGCAGCTTAGAGACAGATCGGAATGAGCAGTTCTTC	CASSLETDRNEQFF
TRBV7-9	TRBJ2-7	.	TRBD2	TGTGCCAGCGAGCTAGCGGGACCGACCGAGCAGTACTTC	CASELAGPTEQYF
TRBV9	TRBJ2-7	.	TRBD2	TGTGCCAGCGGCGTGGACAGTACTAGCGGAGCCTACGAGCAGTACTTC	CASGVDSTSGAYEQYF
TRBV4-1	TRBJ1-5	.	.	TGCGCCAGCAGCCTAGGGATTTCGGAGCCCCAGCATTTT	CASSLGISEPQHF
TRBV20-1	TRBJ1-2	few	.	TGCAGTGCTGTCGTCTCCTTGAACTATGGCTACACCTTC	CSAVVSLNYGYTF
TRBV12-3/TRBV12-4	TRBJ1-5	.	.	TGTGCCAGCAGTTTAAGGACGGATAGGGTTCAGCCCCAGCATTTT	CASSLRTDRVQPQHF
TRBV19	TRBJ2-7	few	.	TGTGCCAGTAGTAGAGCGACTCCGGGTTACGAGCAGTACTTC	CASSRATPGYEQYF
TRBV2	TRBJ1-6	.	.	TGTGCCAGCAGTGAAATAAATTCACCCCTCCACTTT	CASSEINSPLHF
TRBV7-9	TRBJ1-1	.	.	TGTGCCAGCAGCTCGAGCCCGGGAGCTTTCTTT	CASSSSPGAFF
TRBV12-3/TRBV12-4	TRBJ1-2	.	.	TGTGCCAGCAGTTTAAGGCGGGGTTTGAACTATGGCTACACCTTC	CASSLRRGLNYGYTF